This T cell receptor (beta chain) was sequenced in a study of OX40 agonist ivuxolimab in advanced cancers. Overall study context: The dose-escalation cohort was around 83% male, with a mean age of 60 years, ranging about 23 to 80.

Assay used: immunoSEQ multiplex PCR; TCRdb lists only in-frame clones, some missing. The table has some 78,000 clones, about 88% seen once; the top ten hold approximately 0.93%. Blood draws occurred at baseline, cycle 4 day 1, and cycle 7 day 1. Regarding this clone: Its specificity is unknown.

Regarding the study as a whole: Certain nonresponders additionally had low normalized T-cell clonal expansion.

Trimming took 0 bases from V and 3 from J, leaving 13 bases between them. The CDR3 loop spans 16 amino acids. CDR1 and CDR2 (germline): SGDLS, YYNGEE. The gene calls are TRBV9 and TRBJ1-3; D call uncertain. This receptor was identified in an adult with an advanced solid tumor such as melanoma, head and neck, liver or kidney cancer. The sample consisted of CD4+ or CD8+ T cells sorted from blood, taken in a trial of the OX40 agonist ivuxolimab. The CDR3 region is CASSVELSTGGNTIYF. The CDR3 DNA sequence: TGTGCCAGCAGCGTAGAACTCAGTACGGGTGGAAACACCATATATTTT. The full variable domain, in which reference TRBV9 and TRBJ1-3 provide the parts outside the CDR3, is DSGVTQTPKHLITATGQRVTLRCSPRSGDLSVYWYQQSLDQGLQFLIQYYNGEERAKGNILERFSAQQFPDLHSELNLSSLELGDSALYFCASSVELSTGGNTIYFGEGSWLTVV.